Below, 30 T cell receptor beta chains from the same sample are listed, as sequenced in a study of blood T cell repertoires in COVID-19. Produced via immunoSEQ multiplex PCR; TCRdb's table is partial and in-frame only. The sample carries 160,000 or so clones, 85% to 95% recorded once. Sequenced: peripheral blood. The receptors come from a woman aged 55-70 years with COVID-19, enrolled during active disease.

The V call is TRBV19, the J call TRBJ2-3, with 7 bases identical to TRBD1. The V gene's germline CDR1 is LNHDA and CDR2 SQIVND (reference sequence). V shed 7 bases, J shed 0 bases, and the junction held 7 bases outside the gene matches. CDR3 length equals 15 residues. CDR3 sequence (DNA): TGTGCCAGTACCTCGACAGGGTTTAGCACAGATACGCAGTATTTT. This gives the protein CASTSTGFSTDTQYF.

The chain is built from TRBV10-3 and TRBJ1-1, with TRBD1 as a possible D gene (6 bases). The CDR3 contains 14 residues. CDR1 and CDR2 from the germline V gene are ENHRY and SYGVKD. Trimming cost V 5 bases and J 11 bases, with 21 bases left between them. CDR3 loop: CAISRAGEPPQAFF. DNA of the CDR3: TGTGCCATCAGTCGGGCAGGGGAACCCCCTCAGGCTTTCTTT.

The chain has TRBV4-2 and TRBJ2-3; 8 bases align to TRBD1. The length of the CDR3 is 17 residues. CDR1 LGHNA and CDR2 YNFKEQ come from the germline V gene. After removal of 1 base from V and 2 bases from J, the junction contained 8 bases not matched to a gene. The CDR3 sequence is CASSQGEDRAPTDTQYF. The CDR3 nucleotides are TGTGCCAGCAGCCAAGGGGAGGACAGGGCCCCCACAGATACGCAGTATTTT.

The V gene is TRBV18, the J gene TRBJ2-7, with 12 nucleotides matching TRBD1. The CDR3 length is 17 residues. From germline, CDR1 is KGHSH and CDR2 LQKENI. The V gene end was trimmed by 3 bases and the J gene end by 4 bases; junction bases not matched to a gene: 10. CDR3 sequence reads: CASSPSGPGQGAYEQYF. In DNA form, the CDR3 reads TGTGCCAGCTCACCGTCAGGGCCGGGACAGGGGGCATACGAGCAGTACTTC.

The chain employs TRBV19 and TRBJ1-5; TRBD1 matches 7 bases. V trimming: 7 bases; J trimming: 0 bases; junction bases outside the gene matches: 6. There are 15 residues in the CDR3. In germline, CDR1 is LNHDA, CDR2 SQIVND (reference sequence). In DNA form, the CDR3 reads TGTGCCAGTACCTCTGGGACAGCTAGCAATCAGCCCCAGCATTTT. It translates to CASTSGTASNQPQHF.

There are a few counts of this clone. CDR3 DNA: TGTGCCAGCAGACTGGATCAGCCCCAGCATTTT. This sequence encodes CASRLDQPQHF. The V gene is TRBV2, the J gene TRBJ1-5; D not certain. V gave up 6 bases and J gave up 5 bases, with 5 bases separating them. Germline CDR1 and CDR2: SNHLY and FYNNEI. The CDR3 loop spans 11 amino acids.

The chain joins TRBV18 to TRBJ1-5, with 8 bases aligning to TRBD1. Unmatched junction bases numbered 5, after V lost 5 bases and J lost 2 bases. CDR1 KGHSH and CDR2 LQKENI come from the germline V gene. The CDR3 covers 15 residues. CDR3 residues: CASSATGEGNQPQHF. Written as DNA, the CDR3 is TGTGCCAGCTCAGCGACAGGGGAGGGCAATCAGCCCCAGCATTTT. The full variable domain, with the rest looked up from reference TRBV18 and TRBJ1-5, is NAGVMQNPRHLVRRRGQEARLRCSPMKGHSHVYWYRQLPEEGLKFMVYLQKENIIDESGMPKERFSAEFPKEGPSILRIQQVVRGDSAAYFCASSATGEGNQPQHFGDGTRLSIL.

This clone came up once. The chain uses TRBV5-1 and TRBJ2-3; 11 nucleotides agree with TRBD2. CDR1 and CDR2 (germline): SGHRS, YFSETQ. The CDR3 is 15 residues long. The V gene end was trimmed by 5 bases and the J gene end by 2 bases; junction bases not matched to a gene: 4. The CDR3 DNA reads as TGCGCCAGCAGTTCACTAGCGGGGGACACAGATACGCAGTATTTT. Translation gives CASSSLAGDTDTQYF.

V is TRBV28 and J is TRBJ2-5; D possibly corresponds to TRBD2 (7 bases). Per the germline V gene, CDR1 is MDHEN and CDR2 is SYDVKM. The germline V and J ends were trimmed by 3 bases and 5 bases, with 13 bases remaining between them. CDR3 length equals 14 residues. CDR3 loop: CASSLNGGLETQYF. The CDR3 DNA reads as TGTGCCAGCAGTTTGAACGGGGGGCTGGAGACCCAGTACTTC.

The J gene is TRBJ2-1, the V gene TRBV29-1; TRBD2 is a possible D gene (6 bases). This CDR3 comprises 13 residues. V was cut by 5 bases and J by 7 bases, with 15 bases left in between. From germline, CDR1 is SQVTM and CDR2 ANQGSEA. The CDR3 DNA sequence: TGCAGCGTTTTCTCACGCGGGGCAAATGAGCAGTTCTTC. Translating it yields CSVFSRGANEQFF.

The chain has TRBV7-2 and TRBJ1-2; D not resolved. The V end lost 1 base, the J end lost 5 bases, and 14 bases lay between the germline ends. CDR3 size: 15 residues. Germline values: CDR1 SGHTA, CDR2 FQGNSA. The CDR3 spells CASSLGVGGIYGYTF. CDR3 coding DNA: TGTGCCAGCAGCTTAGGAGTAGGAGGGATTTATGGCTACACCTTC.

The chain is built from TRBV10-3 and TRBJ1-3; D not resolved. V was pared by 0 bases and J by 4 bases, with 16 bases between. Germline V gene lookup returns CDR1 ENHRY and CDR2 SYGVKD. The length of the CDR3 is 17 residues. The CDR3 DNA is TGTGCCATCAGTGAGTCACCGGTCCCGGCGGCGGGAAACACCATATATTTT. It specifies CAISESPVPAAGNTIYF.

J is TRBJ2-5 and V is TRBV15, with 12 bases fitting TRBD2. This CDR3 has 14 amino acids. Germline V gene lookup returns CDR1 LNHNV and CDR2 YYDKDF (reference sequence). Trimming took 7 bases from V and 4 from J; bases not matched to a gene: 4. CDR3 protein: CATTLAGGGETQYF. The CDR3 DNA sequence: TGTGCCACCACACTAGCGGGGGGTGGAGAGACCCAGTACTTC.

This clone was detected only a few times. V gene TRBV6-5 combines with J gene TRBJ1-3; TRBD1 matches at 8 bases. Germline V lookup: CDR1 MNHEY, CDR2 SVGAGI. This CDR3 is 14 amino acids long. J was trimmed by 1 base and V by 7 bases; bases with no gene match: 3. CDR3 DNA sequence: TGTGCCAGCACCTGGACAGGGTCTGGAAACACCATATATTTT. Protein sequence: CASTWTGSGNTIYF.

This clone was seen once. The chain joins TRBV5-5 to TRBJ1-1, with D uncertain. The V end was cut by 1 base, the J end by 9 bases, with 7 bases between. Germline V CDR1 and CDR2: SGHKS, YYEKEE (reference sequence). The CDR3 contains 11 residues. The CDR3 coding sequence is TGTGCCAGCAGCTTGACGGTAAAAGCTTTCTTT. This gives the protein CASSLTVKAFF.

CDR3 nucleotides: TGTGCCAGCAGCTTAGACAGGGTGGGTCAGCCCCAGCATTTT. Its protein is CASSLDRVGQPQHF. This chain links TRBV7-8 with TRBJ1-5; D is possibly TRBD1 (6 bases). In germline, CDR1 is SGHVS, CDR2 FQNEAQ. V lost 1 base and J lost 6, with 10 bases in between. The CDR3 consists of 14 residues.

The chain has TRBV4-2 and TRBJ2-3, with 7 bases identical to TRBD2. Germline trimming cut 4 bases from V and 2 bases from J; bases unmatched to any gene: 6. The CDR3 has 15 amino acids. Germline V CDR1 and CDR2: LGHNA, YNFKEQ. This CDR3 reads CASSLGGRDTDTQYF. Written as DNA, the CDR3 is TGTGCCAGCAGCCTCGGGGGGAGGGACACAGATACGCAGTATTTT.

The chain joins TRBV29-1 to TRBJ1-2; 8 bases align to TRBD1. After removal of 4 bases from V and 8 bases from J, the junction contained 15 bases not matched to a gene. Germline assignment: CDR1 SQVTM and CDR2 ANQGSEA. The CDR3 consists of 15 residues. The CDR3 sequence is CSVGSRRQGARGYTF. CDR3 in DNA: TGCAGCGTTGGGTCGCGGCGGCAGGGGGCGCGGGGCTACACCTTC.

J is TRBJ1-1 and V is TRBV5-4, with unresolved D. CDR1 and CDR2 (germline): SGHNT, YYREEE (reference sequence). The CDR3 has 12 amino acids. The V end lost 0 bases, the J end lost 7 bases, and 7 bases lay between the germline ends. The CDR3 is CASSLGGFEAFF. CDR3 DNA: TGTGCCAGCAGCTTGGGAGGGTTTGAAGCTTTCTTT.

The gene calls are TRBV6-6 and TRBJ1-2; D is perhaps TRBD1 (5 bases). Trimming took off 2 bases at V and 8 bases at J, with 15 bases between the two ends. This CDR3 contains 14 residues. Germline V gives CDR1 MNHNY, CDR2 SVGAGI (reference sequence). CDR3 DNA sequence: TGTGCCAGCAGTTACGGTCCAGGGTTCGAGGGCTACACCTTC. Translating gives CASSYGPGFEGYTF.

V gene TRBV2 combines with J gene TRBJ1-2; tentatively, D is TRBD1 (6 bases). With 6 bases removed from V and 2 bases from J, the gap between germline ends came to 16 bases. The CDR3 contains 15 residues. Germline V gives CDR1 SNHLY, CDR2 FYNNEI. The DNA for the CDR3 is TGTGCCAGCAGAGCAGCGGACAGAGAGAACTATGGCTACACCTTC. This gives the protein CASRAADRENYGYTF.

The V call is TRBV15, the J call TRBJ1-3, with D tentatively TRBD1 (6 bases). Trimming took 5 bases from V and 0 from J, leaving 11 bases between them. Looked up from germline, CDR1 is LNHNV and CDR2 is YYDKDF (reference sequence). The CDR3 spans 15 residues. CDR3 loop: CATSGIQGSGNTIYF. In DNA, the CDR3 is TGTGCCACCAGCGGAATACAGGGCTCTGGAAACACCATATATTTT.

The gene calls are TRBV19 and TRBJ1-1; 10 bases are shared with TRBD1. The ends lost 6 bases at V and 5 bases at J; junction bases unmatched: 6. CDR1 and CDR2 from the germline V gene are LNHDA and SQIVND (reference sequence). This CDR3 is built from 14 residues. CDR3 coding DNA: TGTGCCAGTAGGAGACAGGGGGCGAAGACTGAAGCTTTCTTT. Translating it yields CASRRQGAKTEAFF. Using reference TRBV19 and TRBJ1-1 for the parts outside the CDR3, the full variable domain is DGGITQSPKYLFRKEGQNVTLSCEQNLNHDAMYWYRQDPGQGLRLIYYSQIVNDFQKGDIAEGYSVSREKKESFPLTVTSAQKNPTAFYLCASRRQGAKTEAFFGQGTRLTVV.

The chain combines TRBV7-2 with TRBJ1-1, with 9 positions matching TRBD1. The CDR3 has 15 amino acids. The V gene's germline CDR1 is SGHTA and CDR2 FQGNSA. The V segment lost 4 bases and the J segment 0 bases; nucleotides outside the gene matches: 3. CDR3 nucleotide sequence: TGTGCCAGCAGCTCGGGACAGGGTCTGAACACTGAAGCTTTCTTT. Translated, it gives CASSSGQGLNTEAFF. The full variable domain, in which reference TRBV7-2 and TRBJ1-1 provide the parts outside the CDR3, is GAGVSQSPSNKVTEKGKDVELRCDPISGHTALYWYRQSLGQGLEFLIYFQGNSAPDKSGLPSDRFSAERTGGSVSTLTIQRTQQEDSAVYLCASSSGQGLNTEAFFGQGTRLTVV.

The chain employs TRBV7-9 and TRBJ1-2; D remains ambiguous. With 5 bases removed from V and 3 bases from J, the gap between germline ends came to 7 bases. The CDR3 is 12 amino acids. Germline loops: CDR1 SEHNR, CDR2 FQNEAQ (reference sequence). The CDR3 nucleotides read TGTGCCAGCAGCCTCCGGGACTATGGCTACACCTTC. It is translated as CASSLRDYGYTF.

The CDR3 DNA follows: TGTGCCAGTAGTATCGACAGGGGAAGCAATCAGCCCCAGCATTTT. Residues: CASSIDRGSNQPQHF. The chain links TRBV19 to TRBJ1-5; 8 bases agree with TRBD1. The V gene end was trimmed by 3 bases and the J gene end by 1 base; junction bases not matched to a gene: 2. This CDR3 region has 15 residues. CDR1 is LNHDA and CDR2 is SQIVND in the germline V gene (reference sequence).

The CDR3 reads CASGGTGFDEQYF. The CDR3 DNA reads TGTGCCAGCGGCGGGACAGGGTTCGACGAGCAGTACTTC. The chain uses TRBV2 and TRBJ2-7, with TRBD1 identical over 9 bases. CDR3 size: 13 residues. Germline loops: CDR1 SNHLY, CDR2 FYNNEI. V gave up 8 bases and J gave up 5 bases; unmatched junction bases: 7. The full variable domain, its missing parts supplied by reference TRBV2 and TRBJ2-7, is EPEVTQTPSHQVTQMGQEVILRCVPISNHLYFYWYRQILGQKVEFLVSFYNNEISEKSEIFDDQFSVERPDGSNFTLKIRSTKLEDSAMYFCASGGTGFDEQYFGPGTRLTVT.

This rearrangement joins TRBV19 to TRBJ1-5; maybe TRBD1 (5 bases). Germline CDR1 and CDR2: LNHDA and SQIVND (reference sequence). This CDR3 comprises 16 residues. V lost 5 bases, J lost 0 bases, and 14 bases lay in between. The CDR3 sequence is CASSRLARDSNQPQHF. The CDR3 region has the DNA TGTGCCAGTAGTCGACTCGCCAGGGATAGCAATCAGCCCCAGCATTTT.

The rearrangement joins TRBV6-5 to TRBJ1-6; D gene ambiguous. CDR3 length: 15 residues. In germline, CDR1 is MNHEY, CDR2 SVGAGI. The germline V and J ends were trimmed by 3 bases and 9 bases, with 15 bases remaining between them. CDR3 sequence (DNA): TGTGCCAGCAGTTATTCCTGGTCGCGGGGTTCACCCCTCCACTTT. Encoded protein: CASSYSWSRGSPLHF.

The J gene is TRBJ1-6, the V gene TRBV6-5; 7 nucleotides agree with TRBD1. Germline V lookup: CDR1 MNHEY, CDR2 SVGAGI. Trimming took 5 bases from V and 10 from J; bases not matched to a gene: 8. The CDR3 loop spans 14 amino acids. Written as DNA, the CDR3 is TGTGCCAGCAGTCCACAGGGGCCGGAATCACCCCTCCACTTT. Protein sequence: CASSPQGPESPLHF.